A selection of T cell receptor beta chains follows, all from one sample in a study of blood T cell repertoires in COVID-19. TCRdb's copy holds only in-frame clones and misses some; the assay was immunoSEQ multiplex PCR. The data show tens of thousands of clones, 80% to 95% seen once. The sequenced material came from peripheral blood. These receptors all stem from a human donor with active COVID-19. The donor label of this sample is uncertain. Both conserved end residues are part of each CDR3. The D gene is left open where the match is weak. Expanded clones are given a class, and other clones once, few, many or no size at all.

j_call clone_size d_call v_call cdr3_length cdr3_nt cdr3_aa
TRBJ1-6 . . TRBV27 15 TGTGCCAGCAGTTTCGGGGGGACCCCTAATTCACCCCTCCACTTT CASSFGGTPNSPLHF
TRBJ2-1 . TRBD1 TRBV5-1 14 TGCGCCAGCCACCTCCGGACAGGGGACAATGAGCAGTTCTTC CASHLRTGDNEQFF
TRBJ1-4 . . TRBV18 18 TGTGCCAGCTCCCGGGACATCGTTCAACTTGCAACTAATGAAAAACTGTTTTTT CASSRDIVQLATNEKLFF
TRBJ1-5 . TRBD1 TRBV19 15 TGTGCCAGTAGTCAGGGGGCCGGGAGCAATCAGCCCCAGCATTTT CASSQGAGSNQPQHF
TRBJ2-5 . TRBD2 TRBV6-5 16 TGTGCCAGCAGTTCCGAACGCGTGGGACTAACGGAGACCCAGTACTTC CASSSERVGLTETQYF
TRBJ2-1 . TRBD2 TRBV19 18 TGTGCCAGTACCAGACTAGCGGGGGGCCTGAATTCCTACAATGAGCAGTTCTTC CASTRLAGGLNSYNEQFF
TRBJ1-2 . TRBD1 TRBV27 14 TGTGCCAGCAGCCCTGCACAGGGGAACTATGGCTACACCTTC CASSPAQGNYGYTF
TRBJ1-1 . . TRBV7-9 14 TGTGCCAGCGGGGGGGGACCCCGGAACACTGAAGCTTTCTTT CASGGGPRNTEAFF
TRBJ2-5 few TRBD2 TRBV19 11 TGTGCCAGACATCCTAGCGGGACCCAGTACTTC CARHPSGTQYF
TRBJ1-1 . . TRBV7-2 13 TGTGCCAGCAGCCCGGGACTCCCGACGGGAGCTTTCTTT CASSPGLPTGAFF
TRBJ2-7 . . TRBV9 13 TGTGCCAGCAGCGTAGGAACTGGAGGCGAGCAGTACTTC CASSVGTGGEQYF
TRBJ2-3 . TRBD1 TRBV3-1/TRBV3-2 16 TGTGCCAGCAGCCAAGGAACGGGACAGGGTGTTGATACGCAGTATTTT CASSQGTGQGVDTQYF
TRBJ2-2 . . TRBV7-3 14 TGTGCCAGCAGCTTAAGGGGGGATTCAGGGGAGCTGTTTTTT CASSLRGDSGELFF
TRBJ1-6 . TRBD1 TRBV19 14 TGTGCCAGTAGTTGGACAGGGGGCGATTCACCCCTCCACTTT CASSWTGGDSPLHF
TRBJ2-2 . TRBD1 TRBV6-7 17 TGTGCCAGCAGTTACTCATTGGACAGGGGGCCCGAAGGGGAGCTGTTTTTT CASSYSLDRGPEGELFF
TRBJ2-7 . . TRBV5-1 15 TGCGCCAGCACCCCCAGCCTCGGCTCTCAGGGCGAGCAGTACTTC CASTPSLGSQGEQYF
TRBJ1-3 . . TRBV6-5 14 TGTGCCATAACTGCGGGGGTCTTAGGAAACACCATATATTTT CAITAGVLGNTIYF
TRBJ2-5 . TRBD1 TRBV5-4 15 TGTGCCAGCAGCCAGCCGGGACAGGGGGCCGAGACCCAGTACTTC CASSQPGQGAETQYF
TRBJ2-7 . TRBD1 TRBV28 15 TGTGCCAGCAGCCCCCCGGGACAGGGGGCTTACGAGCAGTACTTC CASSPPGQGAYEQYF
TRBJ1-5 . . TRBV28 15 TGTGCCAGCAGTCCAGGGGATTTTAGCAATCAGCCCCAGCATTTT CASSPGDFSNQPQHF
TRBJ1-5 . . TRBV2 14 TGTGCCAGCTACGGAGGATATAGCAATCAGCCCCAGCATTTT CASYGGYSNQPQHF
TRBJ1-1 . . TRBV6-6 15 TGTGCCAGCAGCCTCTTCAGAGGGATGAACACTGAAGCTTTCTTT CASSLFRGMNTEAFF
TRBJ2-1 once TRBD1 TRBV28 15 TGTGCCAGCAGTTCCGCGGGACAGGGCTACAATGAGCAGTTCTTC CASSSAGQGYNEQFF
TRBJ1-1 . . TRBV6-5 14 TGTGCCAGCAGGCCCGGACAGATGAACACTGAAGCTTTCTTT CASRPGQMNTEAFF